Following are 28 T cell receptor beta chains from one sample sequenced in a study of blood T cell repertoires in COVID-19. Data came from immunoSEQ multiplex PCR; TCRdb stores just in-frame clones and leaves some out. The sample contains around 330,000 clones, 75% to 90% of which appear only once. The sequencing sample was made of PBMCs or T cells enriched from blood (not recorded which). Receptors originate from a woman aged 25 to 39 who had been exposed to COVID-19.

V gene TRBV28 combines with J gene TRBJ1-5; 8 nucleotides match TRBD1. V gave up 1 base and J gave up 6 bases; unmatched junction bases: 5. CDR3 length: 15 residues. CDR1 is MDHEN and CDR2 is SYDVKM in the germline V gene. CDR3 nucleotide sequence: TGTGCCAGCAGTTTATCGTCCAGGGGGCTTCAGCCCCAGCATTTT. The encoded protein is CASSLSSRGLQPQHF. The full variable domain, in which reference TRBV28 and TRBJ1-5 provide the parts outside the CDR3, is DVKVTQSSRYLVKRTGEKVFLECVQDMDHENMFWYRQDPGLGLRLIYFSYDVKMKEKGDIPEGYSVSREKKERFSLILESASTNQTSMYLCASSLSSRGLQPQHFGDGTRLSIL.

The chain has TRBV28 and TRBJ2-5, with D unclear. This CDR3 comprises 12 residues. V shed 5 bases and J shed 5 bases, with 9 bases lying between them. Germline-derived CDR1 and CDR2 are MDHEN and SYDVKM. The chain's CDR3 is CASSPDGETQYF. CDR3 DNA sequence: TGTGCCAGCAGTCCAGACGGGGAGACCCAGTACTTC.

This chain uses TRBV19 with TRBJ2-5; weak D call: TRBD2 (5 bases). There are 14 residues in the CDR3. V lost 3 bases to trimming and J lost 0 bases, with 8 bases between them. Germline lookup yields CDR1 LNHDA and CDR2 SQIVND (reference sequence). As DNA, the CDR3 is TGTGCCAGTAGTATCCAGCGGTACCAAGAGACCCAGTACTTC. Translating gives CASSIQRYQETQYF.

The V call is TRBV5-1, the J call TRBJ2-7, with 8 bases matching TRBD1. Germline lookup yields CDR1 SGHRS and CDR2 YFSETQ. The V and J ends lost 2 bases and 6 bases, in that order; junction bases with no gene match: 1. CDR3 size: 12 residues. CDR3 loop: CASSLTGGEQYF. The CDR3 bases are TGCGCCAGCAGCTTAACAGGGGGCGAGCAGTACTTC.

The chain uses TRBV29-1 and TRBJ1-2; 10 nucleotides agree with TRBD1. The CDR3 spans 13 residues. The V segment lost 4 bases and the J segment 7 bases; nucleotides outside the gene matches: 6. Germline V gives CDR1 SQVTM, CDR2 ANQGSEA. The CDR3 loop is CSVGSTGGFGYTF. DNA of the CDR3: TGCAGCGTTGGGTCGACAGGGGGCTTTGGCTACACCTTC.

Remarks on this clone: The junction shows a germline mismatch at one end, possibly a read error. The CDR3 reads CASSLNLCYSNQPQHF. The CDR3 bases are TGTGCTAGCAGCTTAAATTTGTGCTATAGCAATCAGCCCCAGCATTTT. The chain couples TRBV7-7 to TRBJ1-5; D gene uncertain. Germline-derived CDR1 and CDR2 are SSHAT and FNYEAQ (reference sequence). This CDR3 is built from 16 residues. The entire variable domain, with the rest obtained from reference TRBV7-7 and TRBJ1-5, is as follows: GAGVSQSPRYKVTKRGQDVTLRCDPISSHATLYWYQQALGQGPEFLTYFNYEAQPDKSGLPSDRFSAERPEGSISTLTIQRTEQRDSAMYRCASSLNLCYSNQPQHFGDGTRLSIL.

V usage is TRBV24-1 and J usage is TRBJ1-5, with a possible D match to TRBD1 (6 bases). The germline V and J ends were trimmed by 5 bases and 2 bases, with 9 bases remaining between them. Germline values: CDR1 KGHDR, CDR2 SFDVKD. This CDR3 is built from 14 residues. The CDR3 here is CATSGGLGNQPQHF. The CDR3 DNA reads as TGTGCCACCAGTGGGGGGCTGGGCAATCAGCCCCAGCATTTT.

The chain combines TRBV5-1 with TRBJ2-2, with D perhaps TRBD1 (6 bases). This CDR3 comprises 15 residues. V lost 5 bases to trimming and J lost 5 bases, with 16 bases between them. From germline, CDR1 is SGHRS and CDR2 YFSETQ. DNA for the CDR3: TGCGCCAGCAGGCCAGGGGAAGGTCGGACCGGGGAGCTGTTTTTT. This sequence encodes CASRPGEGRTGELFF.

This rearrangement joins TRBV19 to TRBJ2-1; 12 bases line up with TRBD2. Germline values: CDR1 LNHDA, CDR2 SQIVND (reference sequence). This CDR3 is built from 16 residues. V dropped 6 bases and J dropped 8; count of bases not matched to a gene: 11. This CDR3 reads CASSHRLAGARDEQFF. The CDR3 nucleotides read TGTGCCAGTAGCCACAGACTAGCGGGAGCCCGAGATGAGCAGTTCTTC.

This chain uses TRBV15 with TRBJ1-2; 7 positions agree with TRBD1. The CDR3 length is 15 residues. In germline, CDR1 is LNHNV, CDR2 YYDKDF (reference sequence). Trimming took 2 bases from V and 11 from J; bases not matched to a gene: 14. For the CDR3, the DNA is TGTGCCACCAGCAGACTCCTGACAGCGACAGGGCGATACACCTTC. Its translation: CATSRLLTATGRYTF. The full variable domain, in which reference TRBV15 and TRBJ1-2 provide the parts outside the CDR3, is DAMVIQNPRYQVTQFGKPVTLSCSQTLNHNVMYWYQQKSSQAPKLLFHYYDKDFNNEADTPDNFQSRRPNTSFCFLDIRSPGLGDTAMYLCATSRLLTATGRYTFGSGTRLTVV.

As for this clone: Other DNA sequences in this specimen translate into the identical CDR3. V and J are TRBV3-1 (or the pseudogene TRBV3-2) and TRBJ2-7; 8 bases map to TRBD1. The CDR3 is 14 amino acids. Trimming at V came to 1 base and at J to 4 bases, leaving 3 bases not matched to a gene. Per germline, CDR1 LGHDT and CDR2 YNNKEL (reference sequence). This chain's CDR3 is CASSQGQGRYEQYF. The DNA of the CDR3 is TGTGCCAGCAGCCAAGGACAGGGGAGGTACGAGCAGTACTTC.

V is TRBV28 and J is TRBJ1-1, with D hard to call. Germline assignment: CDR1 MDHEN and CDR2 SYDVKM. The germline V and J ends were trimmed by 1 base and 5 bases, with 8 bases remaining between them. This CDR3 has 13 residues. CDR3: CASSLLAVTEAFF. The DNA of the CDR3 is TGTGCCAGCAGTTTATTGGCCGTTACTGAAGCTTTCTTT.

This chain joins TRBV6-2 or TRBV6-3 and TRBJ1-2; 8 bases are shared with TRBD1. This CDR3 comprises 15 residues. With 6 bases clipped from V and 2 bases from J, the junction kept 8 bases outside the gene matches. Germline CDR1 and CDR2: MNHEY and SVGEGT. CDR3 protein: CASSRRTGTNYGYTF. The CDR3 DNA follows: TGTGCCAGCAGCCGCAGGACAGGGACCAACTATGGCTACACCTTC.

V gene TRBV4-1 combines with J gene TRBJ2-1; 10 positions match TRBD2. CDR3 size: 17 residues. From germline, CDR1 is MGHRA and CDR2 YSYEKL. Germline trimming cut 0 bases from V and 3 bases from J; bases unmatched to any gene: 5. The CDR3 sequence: CASSQEPSGSLYNEQFF. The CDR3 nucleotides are TGCGCCAGCAGCCAAGAGCCTAGCGGGAGTCTCTACAATGAGCAGTTCTTC.

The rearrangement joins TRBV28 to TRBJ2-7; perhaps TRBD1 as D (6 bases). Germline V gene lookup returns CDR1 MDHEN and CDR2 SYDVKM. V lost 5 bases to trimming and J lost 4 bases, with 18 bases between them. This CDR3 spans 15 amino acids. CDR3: CASSGRVGAVYEQYF. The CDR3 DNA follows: TGTGCCAGCAGTGGCCGGGTGGGGGCGGTGTACGAGCAGTACTTC. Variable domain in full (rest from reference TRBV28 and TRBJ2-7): DVKVTQSSRYLVKRTGEKVFLECVQDMDHENMFWYRQDPGLGLRLIYFSYDVKMKEKGDIPEGYSVSREKKERFSLILESASTNQTSMYLCASSGRVGAVYEQYFGPGTRLTVT.

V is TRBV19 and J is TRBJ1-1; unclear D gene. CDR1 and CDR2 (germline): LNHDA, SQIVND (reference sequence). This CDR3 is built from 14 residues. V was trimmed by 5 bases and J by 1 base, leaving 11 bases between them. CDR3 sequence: CASSFDRGNTEAFF. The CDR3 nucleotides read TGTGCCAGTAGTTTCGATCGGGGGAACACTGAAGCTTTCTTT.

For the CDR3, the DNA is TGTGCCAGCAGCCCGAATCGCGGCGAGCAGTACTTC. Its translation: CASSPNRGEQYF. This chain uses TRBV7-8 with TRBJ2-7; D is uncertain. V was trimmed by 5 bases and J by 6 bases, leaving 11 bases between them. The CDR3 totals 12 residues. Per the germline V gene, CDR1 is SGHVS and CDR2 is FQNEAQ. Full variable domain (outside the CDR3, taken from reference TRBV7-8 and TRBJ2-7): GAGVSQSPRYKVAKRGQDVALRCDPISGHVSLFWYQQALGQGPEFLTYFQNEAQLDKSGLPSDRFFAERPEGSVSTLKIQRTQQEDSAVYLCASSPNRGEQYFGPGTRLTVT.

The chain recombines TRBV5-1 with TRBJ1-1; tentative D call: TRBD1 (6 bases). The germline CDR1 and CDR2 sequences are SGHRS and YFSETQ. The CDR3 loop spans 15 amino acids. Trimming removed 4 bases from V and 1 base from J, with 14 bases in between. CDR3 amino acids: CASSQKEGQNTEAFF. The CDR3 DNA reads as TGCGCCAGCAGCCAAAAAGAGGGACAGAACACTGAAGCTTTCTTT.

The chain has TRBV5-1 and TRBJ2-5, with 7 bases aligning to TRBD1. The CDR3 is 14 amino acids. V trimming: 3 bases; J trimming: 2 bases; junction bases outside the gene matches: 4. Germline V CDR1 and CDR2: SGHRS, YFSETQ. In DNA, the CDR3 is TGCGCCAGCAGCTCCGGACAGGAACAAGAGACCCAGTACTTC. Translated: CASSSGQEQETQYF.

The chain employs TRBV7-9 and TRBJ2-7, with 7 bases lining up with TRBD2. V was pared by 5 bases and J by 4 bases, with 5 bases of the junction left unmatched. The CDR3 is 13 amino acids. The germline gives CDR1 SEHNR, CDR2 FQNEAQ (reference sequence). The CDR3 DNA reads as TGTGCCAGCAGCCCGGGACTATTGTACGAGCAGTACTTC. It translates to CASSPGLLYEQYF.

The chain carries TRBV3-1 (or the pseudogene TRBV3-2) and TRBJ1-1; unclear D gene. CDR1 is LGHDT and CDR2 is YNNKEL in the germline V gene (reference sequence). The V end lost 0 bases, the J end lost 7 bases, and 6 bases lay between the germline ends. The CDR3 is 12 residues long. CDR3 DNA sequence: TGTGCCAGCAGCCAAGATCCGGGTGAAGCTTTCTTT. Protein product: CASSQDPGEAFF.

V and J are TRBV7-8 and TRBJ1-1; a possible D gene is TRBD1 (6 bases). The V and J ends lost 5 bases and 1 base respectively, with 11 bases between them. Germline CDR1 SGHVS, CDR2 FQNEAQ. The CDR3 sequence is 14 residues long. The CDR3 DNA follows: TGTGCCAGCAGCCTGGACAGCGGGAACACTGAAGCTTTCTTT. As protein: CASSLDSGNTEAFF. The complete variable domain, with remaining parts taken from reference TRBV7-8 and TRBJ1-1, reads GAGVSQSPRYKVAKRGQDVALRCDPISGHVSLFWYQQALGQGPEFLTYFQNEAQLDKSGLPSDRFFAERPEGSVSTLKIQRTQQEDSAVYLCASSLDSGNTEAFFGQGTRLTVV.

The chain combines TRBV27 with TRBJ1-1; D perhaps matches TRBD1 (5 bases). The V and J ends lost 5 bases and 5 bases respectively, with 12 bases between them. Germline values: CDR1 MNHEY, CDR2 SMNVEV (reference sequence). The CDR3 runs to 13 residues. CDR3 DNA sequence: TGTGCCAGCAGTCTAAGACAGTCAACTGAAGCTTTCTTT. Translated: CASSLRQSTEAFF.

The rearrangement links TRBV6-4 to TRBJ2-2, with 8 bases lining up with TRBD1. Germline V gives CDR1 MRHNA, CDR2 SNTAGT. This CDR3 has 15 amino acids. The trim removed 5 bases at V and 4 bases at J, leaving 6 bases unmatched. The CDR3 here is CASSLETGVTGELFF. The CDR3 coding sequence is TGTGCCAGCAGTCTTGAGACAGGGGTCACCGGGGAGCTGTTTTTT.

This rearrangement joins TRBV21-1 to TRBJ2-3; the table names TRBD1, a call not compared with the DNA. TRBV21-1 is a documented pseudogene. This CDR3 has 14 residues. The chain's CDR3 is CASSKDRVTDTQYF. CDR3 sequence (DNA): TGTGCCAGCAGCAAAGACAGGGTAACAGATACGCAGTATTTT.

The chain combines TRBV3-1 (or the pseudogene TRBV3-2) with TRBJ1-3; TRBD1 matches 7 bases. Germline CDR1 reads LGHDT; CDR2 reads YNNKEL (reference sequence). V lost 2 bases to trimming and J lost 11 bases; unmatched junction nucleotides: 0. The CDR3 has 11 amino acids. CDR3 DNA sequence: TGTGCCAGCAGCCAACAGGGGGCCATATATTTT. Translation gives CASSQQGAIYF.

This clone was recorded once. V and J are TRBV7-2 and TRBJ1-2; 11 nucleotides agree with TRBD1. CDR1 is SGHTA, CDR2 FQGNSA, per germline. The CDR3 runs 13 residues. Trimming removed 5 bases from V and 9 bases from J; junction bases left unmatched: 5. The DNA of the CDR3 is TGTGCCAGCAGCCCCGGACAGGGGGCGAGCTACACCTTC. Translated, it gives CASSPGQGASYTF.

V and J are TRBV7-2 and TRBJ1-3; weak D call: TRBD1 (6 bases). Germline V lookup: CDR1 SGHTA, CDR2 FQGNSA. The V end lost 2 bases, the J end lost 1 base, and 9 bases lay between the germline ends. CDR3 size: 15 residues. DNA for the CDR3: TGTGCCAGCAGCTTATTACAGGGATCTGGAAACACCATATATTTT. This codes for CASSLLQGSGNTIYF.